This paragraph reports one T cell receptor beta chain. Original data processing: From reference gene primer amplification, estimates of nucleated cell counts were derived. The protocol was immunoSEQ multiplex PCR, while the TCRdb copy is restricted to in-frame clones and leaves out a portion. V and J calls and clone size follow that table, whereas D and trimming were derived from the DNA. Among more than 35,000 clones, 70% to 90% were seen once, and the ten largest hold about an eighth. The germline gives CDR1 MNHEY, CDR2 SVGAGI. V lost 6 bases, J lost 3 bases, and 11 bases lay in between. The CDR3 runs 13 residues. These data come from a study of blood T cell repertoires in COVID-19. Study at large: Material from acute and convalescent COVID-19 was sourced from the United States, Italy and Spain. Sources were T cells, B-cell-depleted T cells, or PBMCs; the material itself was cDNA or gDNA.

This chain uses TRBV6-5 with TRBJ1-1; D is possibly TRBD1 (6 bases). The sequence came from a man aged 55 to 70 with active COVID-19. The sample taken for sequencing was peripheral blood. This CDR3 is CASRHRAHTEAFF. The DNA of the CDR3 is TGTGCCAGCAGACACAGGGCGCACACTGAAGCTTTCTTT.